The clone carrying this T cell receptor (beta chain) appeared once. Its specificity is unknown. This may stem from a read error, because a much larger clone lies one nucleotide away. Distinct nucleotide sequences in the sample also encode this CDR3. Method: immunoSEQ multiplex PCR; TCRdb's copy keeps in-frame clones and lacks some. Counted here are fewer than 550,000 clones, over 60% occurring once; the ten biggest clones make up approximately 12%. These data come from a study of shared clonotypes between healthy human individuals. In the study overall: Contributing individuals were two females and a few males aged 18 to 49. Overall study results and limits: Having only a few donors restricted how much genetic and exposure-history diversity was captured. Sample collection involved blood only; tissue repertoires are likely different.

Recent acute infections and vaccinations were absent in the healthy HIV-negative adult donors. The germline CDR1 and CDR2 sequences are SQVTM and ANQGSEA. The germline V and J ends were trimmed by 5 bases and 5 bases, with 9 bases remaining between them. The CDR3 covers 11 residues. Sequenced input: PBMCs. The receptor was derived from a woman in her forties in good health. Some clones in this sample may be carry-over from other donors' samples. The chain combines TRBV29-1 with TRBJ1-1; a weak D match, TRBD1 (6 bases). The CDR3 DNA follows: TGCAGCGTTTCAGGGACAACTGAAGCTTTCTTT. This gives the protein CSVSGTTEAFF.